These 31 T cell receptor beta chains share one sample of origin, sequenced in a study of T cells in Graves' hyperthyroidism and ophthalmopathy (dated by TCRdb to the late 2010s). To prepare the library, multiplex PCR was applied. Instrument on record: Illumina HiSeq 2000. Amplification of TCR beta CDR3 regions was carried out from RNA transcripts. The TCR CDR3 was subjected to a first round of RT-PCR using the HTBI primer set and the Qiagen OneStep RT-PCR kit. TCRdb redid the processing of the public reads, applying fastp at Q25 and MiXCR, and retained in-frame beta chains. Every CDR3 protein is listed once, alongside the most common genes and DNA of its rows. The table for this sample lists about 480,000 distinct CDR3 sequences; around 14% of them were counted only once. Less than 20% of the sample goes to the ten largest clones. Sequencing was done on a sample of blood. These receptors all come from a woman aged 18-29 years with Graves' hyperthyroidism.

This clonotype has ten or more counts. The genes are TRBV2 and TRBJ1-1; 9 nucleotides align to TRBD1. The length of the CDR3 is 15 residues. V shed 5 bases, J shed 4 bases, and the junction held 8 bases outside the gene matches. Germline V lookup: CDR1 SNHLY, CDR2 FYNNEI. The CDR3 region has the DNA TGTGCCAGCAGTAAAACATGGGACAGGGCCACTGAAGCTTTCTTT. This encodes CASSKTWDRATEAFF.

This clonotype came up many times. The chain combines TRBV28 with TRBJ1-1, with D possibly TRBD1 on 5 matching bases. V lost 4 bases to trimming and J lost 1 base, with 16 bases between them. Germline CDR1 reads MDHEN; CDR2 reads SYDVKM. This CDR3 has 16 amino acids. CDR3 residues: CASSSAGAQGNTEAFF. The DNA of the CDR3 is TGTGCCAGCAGTTCCGCCGGGGCCCAGGGGAACACTGAAGCTTTCTTT.

The chain carries TRBV12-3 or TRBV12-4 and TRBJ2-1; the D gene is possibly TRBD1 (7 bases). This CDR3 comprises 14 residues. The V end lost 6 bases, the J end lost 5 bases, and 14 bases lay between the germline ends. DNA for the CDR3: TGTGCCAGCAGCAGACAGGGACTCGACAATGAGCAGTTCTTC. Translation: CASSRQGLDNEQFF.

The CDR3 DNA sequence: TGTGCCTGGGTTGTGCCACCAGCGAACACTGAAGCTTTCTTT. Residues: CAWVVPPANTEAFF. This chain uses TRBV30 with TRBJ1-1; D unresolved. Trimming pared 5 bases from V and 1 base from J, leaving 14 bases between. CDR1 GTSNPN and CDR2 SVGIG come from the germline V gene (reference sequence). There are 14 residues in the CDR3.

In its sample, this clonotype was seen many times. This chain links TRBV18 with TRBJ1-2; possible D gene TRBD1, 5 bases. This CDR3 is 12 amino acids long. Germline assignment: CDR1 KGHSH and CDR2 LQKENI. Trimming cost V 3 bases and J 13 bases, with 15 bases left between them. CDR3 coding DNA: TGTGCCAGCTCACCCTCCGCCGGTGGGGGCACCTTC. Amino acids: CASSPSAGGGTF.

This clonotype was found a few times. The chain uses TRBV20-1 and TRBJ1-2; perhaps TRBD1 as D (6 bases). The CDR3 is 15 residues long. V lost 3 bases, J lost 4 bases, and 18 bases lay in between. Germline loops: CDR1 DFQATT, CDR2 SNEGSKA (reference sequence). DNA of the CDR3: TGCAGTGCTAGTATCAGTCGAGGACAGTTCTATGGCTACACCTTC. Translation: CSASISRGQFYGYTF.

This clonotype was found many times. The V call is TRBV20-1, the J call TRBJ2-5, with 7 bases lining up with TRBD1. CDR1 DFQATT and CDR2 SNEGSKA come from the germline V gene (reference sequence). Trimming at V came to 4 bases and at J to 5 bases, leaving 7 bases not matched to a gene. The CDR3 loop spans 13 amino acids. CDR3 residues: CSAKEGGWETQYF. CDR3 DNA sequence: TGCAGTGCTAAGGAAGGGGGCTGGGAGACCCAGTACTTC.

This clonotype was counted at least ten times. V gene TRBV5-1 combines with J gene TRBJ1-5; 7 nucleotides align to TRBD1. J gave up 2 bases and V 2 bases, and 4 bases lay outside the gene matches. Germline CDR1 SGHRS, CDR2 YFSETQ. The CDR3 consists of 15 residues. In DNA, the CDR3 is TGCGCCAGCAGCTTACAGGGGCTGGGCAATCAGCCCCAGCATTTT. It translates to CASSLQGLGNQPQHF.

A few counts support this clonotype. The chain recombines TRBV7-2 with TRBJ2-7, with 8 positions matching TRBD2. The V segment lost 5 bases and the J segment 4 bases; nucleotides outside the gene matches: 7. CDR3 length: 14 residues. Per germline, CDR1 SGHTA and CDR2 FQGNSA. The CDR3 bases are TGTGCCAGCAGCACGGAACTAGCGGCGTACGAGCAGTACTTC. Translating gives CASSTELAAYEQYF.

This clonotype was detected many times. This rearrangement joins TRBV3-1 to TRBJ2-4; the match to TRBD1 covers 7 bases. V lost 0 bases to trimming and J lost 0 bases; unmatched junction nucleotides: 5. This CDR3 is 17 amino acids long. CDR1 and CDR2 from the germline V gene are LGHDT and YNNKEL (reference sequence). The CDR3 DNA is TGTGCCAGCAGCCAAGATGCGACAGGGCGAGCCAAAAACATTCAGTACTTC. Translation: CASSQDATGRAKNIQYF.

In this sample, this clonotype turned up a few times. The genes are TRBV29-1 and TRBJ2-7, with 7 bases fitting TRBD2. CDR3 length: 13 amino acids. Germline V gives CDR1 SQVTM, CDR2 ANQGSEA. The V gene end was trimmed by 2 bases and the J gene end by 5 bases; junction bases not matched to a gene: 6. The CDR3 protein is CSVEPGGRHEQYF. The CDR3 DNA reads TGCAGCGTTGAACCGGGGGGACGGCACGAGCAGTACTTC.

In its sample, this clonotype was seen a few times. The rearrangement links TRBV15 to TRBJ1-2; D not certain. CDR1 LNHNV and CDR2 YYDKDF come from the germline V gene (reference sequence). This CDR3 is 11 amino acids long. Trimming left V 5 bases short and J 4 bases short, with 5 bases between. CDR3 sequence (DNA): TGTGCCACCAGCTCCCCCTATGGCTACACCTTC. Protein: CATSSPYGYTF.

This clonotype was observed a handful of times. The chain is built from TRBV5-1 and TRBJ2-2, with TRBD2 matching over 8 bases. Unmatched junction bases numbered 8, after V lost 0 bases and J lost 4 bases. This CDR3 is 17 amino acids long. Germline V lookup: CDR1 SGHRS, CDR2 YFSETQ. CDR3 DNA: TGCGCCAGCAGCTTGGTCCTGGCGGGAGGACTCACCGGGGAGCTGTTTTTT. It codes for CASSLVLAGGLTGELFF.

The chain employs TRBV7-9 and TRBJ1-6; no clear D gene. The length of the CDR3 is 15 residues. Looked up from germline, CDR1 is SEHNR and CDR2 is FQNEAQ (reference sequence). V was pared by 1 base and J by 8 bases, with 12 bases between. CDR3 sequence reads: CASSLVMVRHSPLHF. DNA of the CDR3: TGTGCCAGCAGCTTAGTAATGGTGCGGCATTCACCCCTCCACTTT.

This clonotype came up many times. The chain couples TRBV24-1 to TRBJ2-1; possible D gene TRBD1, 7 bases. V lost 4 bases to trimming and J lost 10 bases, with 13 bases between them. CDR1 KGHDR and CDR2 SFDVKD come from the germline V gene. This CDR3 spans 13 amino acids. The CDR3 protein is CATSERQGGEQFF. The CDR3 region has the DNA TGTGCCACCAGTGAACGACAGGGAGGCGAGCAGTTCTTC.

This clonotype came up many times. The chain employs TRBV27 and TRBJ2-2, with 8 bases that match TRBD2. This CDR3 comprises 17 residues. CDR1 is MNHEY, CDR2 SMNVEV, per germline (reference sequence). The V gene end was trimmed by 7 bases and the J gene end by 6 bases; junction bases not matched to a gene: 16. The chain's CDR3 is CASKPLTPGGRPGELFF. CDR3 DNA: TGTGCCAGCAAACCCCTTACTCCGGGAGGGCGACCCGGGGAGCTGTTTTTT.

On this clonotype: A much larger clone differs from this one at a single base, so this may be a read error. The chain combines TRBV9 with TRBJ2-7, with D perhaps given as TRBD1 or TRBD2 (6 bases each). This CDR3 region has 15 residues. Germline V gene sequence: CDR1 SGDLS, CDR2 YYNGEE. The CDR3 loop reads CAGSVGGTRPYEQYF. The CDR3 coding sequence is TGTGCCGGCAGCGTAGGCGGGACACGCCCTTACGAGCAGTACTTC.

This clonotype was picked up a small number of times. V is TRBV20-1 and J is TRBJ1-1; tentative D call: TRBD1 (5 bases). V lost 0 bases and J lost 8, with 13 bases in between. The CDR3 spans 13 residues. Per the germline V gene, CDR1 is DFQATT and CDR2 is SNEGSKA (reference sequence). The CDR3 DNA follows: TGCAGTGCTAGAGATGGAGGGGCTCGGGAAGCTTTCTTT. This encodes CSARDGGAREAFF.

This clonotype was counted ten times or more. The CDR3 loop reads CASSLSAKQFF. DNA for the CDR3: TGTGCCAGCAGTTTGTCGGCTAAGCAGTTCTTC. The chain couples TRBV12-3 or TRBV12-4 to TRBJ2-1, with D unclear. This CDR3 spans 11 amino acids. The germline V and J ends were trimmed by 3 bases and 11 bases, with 8 bases remaining between them.

The genes are TRBV24-1 and TRBJ1-3; 10 bases align to TRBD1. In germline, CDR1 is KGHDR, CDR2 SFDVKD. CDR3 length: 16 amino acids. Trimming cost V 4 bases and J 4 bases; bases outside gene matches: 6. CDR3 sequence reads: CATSDPGQGEGNTIYF. In DNA, the CDR3 is TGTGCCACCAGTGACCCCGGACAGGGGGAAGGAAACACCATATATTTT.

This clonotype was observed a handful of times. The chain employs TRBV5-8 and TRBJ1-2; the match to TRBD1 covers 8 bases. The CDR3 loop spans 13 amino acids. Per the germline V gene, CDR1 is SGHTS and CDR2 is YDEGEE. The V gene end was trimmed by 4 bases and the J gene end by 8 bases; junction bases not matched to a gene: 7. The CDR3 region is CASSGETGEGYTF. In nucleotides, the CDR3 is TGTGCCAGCAGCGGGGAGACAGGGGAGGGCTACACCTTC.

This chain links TRBV7-9 with TRBJ2-7; 8 bases map to TRBD2. V lost 2 bases and J lost 7; bases outside the gene matches: 10. The CDR3 loop spans 15 amino acids. Germline CDR1 and CDR2: SEHNR and FQNEAQ (reference sequence). CDR3 coding DNA: TGTGCCAGCAGCTTACACGCGGGAGGTTTGGAAGAGCAGTACTTC. As protein: CASSLHAGGLEEQYF.

V gene TRBV14 combines with J gene TRBJ2-7, with D uncertain. V shed 4 bases and J shed 2 bases, with 9 bases lying between them. The germline V gene has CDR1 SGHDN and CDR2 FVKESK. The CDR3 is 13 residues long. Written as DNA, the CDR3 is TGTGCCAGCAGCCCAAATTACGCCTACGAGCAGTACTTC. Amino acid sequence: CASSPNYAYEQYF.

This clonotype was counted many times. V usage is TRBV6-1 and J usage is TRBJ1-4, with 7 bases aligning to TRBD1. CDR1 and CDR2 from the germline V gene are MNHNS and SASEGT. This CDR3 spans 13 amino acids. Trimming cost V 6 bases and J 8 bases; bases outside gene matches: 6. CDR3 sequence: CASRKGAREKLFF. CDR3 coding DNA: TGTGCCAGCAGGAAGGGGGCAAGGGAAAAACTGTTTTTT.

The J gene is TRBJ1-4, the V gene TRBV7-9; D is ambiguous. CDR3 size: 15 residues. Germline CDR1 and CDR2: SEHNR and FQNEAQ (reference sequence). V lost 2 bases and J 4 bases, leaving 11 bases between the germline ends. In nucleotides, the CDR3 is TGTGCCAGCAGCTTACCCATGTTAGATAATGAAAAACTGTTTTTT. It yields the protein CASSLPMLDNEKLFF.

This clonotype was counted at least ten times. V usage is TRBV25-1 and J usage is TRBJ1-2; D call uncertain. Trimming took 6 bases from V and 8 from J, leaving 10 bases between them. The CDR3 runs to 11 residues. Per the germline V gene, CDR1 is MGHDK and CDR2 is SYGVNS. CDR3: CASSSFGGYTF. CDR3 nucleotide sequence: TGTGCCAGCAGCTCCTTTGGGGGCTACACCTTC.

Details on this clonotype: A much larger clone lies a single base off, so this may be a read error. V usage is TRBV6-1 and J usage is TRBJ1-1, with D tentatively TRBD1 (5 bases). From germline, CDR1 is MNHNS and CDR2 SASEGT. The CDR3 runs to 14 residues. DNA for the CDR3: TGTGCCCGCAGGGTGGGACCGGGGGGGACTGAAGCTTTCTTT. The encoded protein is CARRVGPGGTEAFF.

In this sample, this clonotype turned up many times. V is TRBV6-1 and J is TRBJ2-7, with D tentatively TRBD1 (6 bases). The CDR3 is 13 amino acids. Deletions cut 8 bases from V and 2 bases from J, with 13 bases between. Germline V gene lookup returns CDR1 MNHNS and CDR2 SASEGT. CDR3 nucleotides: TGTGCCAGCGCAATGGGACAACCCTACGAGCAGTACTTC. This translates into CASAMGQPYEQYF.

This clonotype came up a few times. The J gene is TRBJ1-1, the V gene TRBV7-3; no reliable D call. The germline gives CDR1 SGHTA, CDR2 FQGTGA. V was pared by 4 bases and J by 3 bases, with 15 bases between. This CDR3 comprises 15 residues. CDR3 sequence reads: CASSSAPHGYTEAFF. The CDR3 nucleotides read TGTGCCAGCAGCTCCGCCCCGCATGGGTACACTGAAGCTTTCTTT.

This clonotype has a count of ten or more. The V gene is TRBV18, the J gene TRBJ2-2; 14 bases are shared with TRBD2. The V segment lost 6 bases and the J segment 1 base; nucleotides outside the gene matches: 4. The CDR3 contains 17 residues. Per germline, CDR1 KGHSH and CDR2 LQKENI. The CDR3 DNA reads as TGTGCCAGCTCCCTCGGACTAGCGGGAGGGAACACCGGGGAGCTGTTTTTT. Translated: CASSLGLAGGNTGELFF.

This clonotype came up a few times. The chain has TRBV10-3 and TRBJ2-1; 10 bases align to TRBD2. The CDR3 sequence is 16 residues long. The germline V gene has CDR1 ENHRY and CDR2 SYGVKD. The J segment lost 9 bases and the V segment lost 0 bases, leaving 8 bases of the junction unmatched. CDR3 sequence: CAISESVSGGRGEQFF. CDR3 DNA sequence: TGTGCCATCAGTGAGTCGGTTAGCGGGGGGCGTGGTGAGCAGTTCTTC.